This T cell receptor beta chain was sequenced for a study of blood T cell repertoires in COVID-19. Study-level information: The United States, Italy and Spain supplied acute and convalescent COVID-19 samples. T cells, B-cell-depleted T cells, or PBMCs supplied cDNA or gDNA.

In the authors' methods: It was from reference gene primer amplification that nucleated cell counts were estimated. Some clones are missing from TCRdb's copy, which holds only in-frame ones; the method was immunoSEQ multiplex PCR. That table supplies the V and J calls and clone size; D and trimming were determined from the DNA. This table has about 100,000 clones, approximately 84% appearing once. Germline CDR1 is SGHNT and CDR2 is YYREEE (reference sequence). The CDR3 has 13 residues. Between the trimmed V and J ends, which lost 5 bases and 7 bases, there was a span of 12 bases. The TCR sequence derives from a man between 60 and 75 years old with acute or convalescent COVID-19. V is TRBV5-4 and J is TRBJ2-2, with D possibly TRBD1 on 5 matching bases. Sequenced: peripheral blood. The CDR3 nucleotides are TGTGCCAGCAGAGGACAAGACTTCGGGGAGCTGTTTTTT. As protein: CASRGQDFGELFF.